This entry lists 22 T cell receptor beta chains sequenced from one sample in a study of T cell clones after liver transplantation. Clones were read by immunoSEQ multiplex PCR, and TCRdb kept only the in-frame ones, dropping some. The profile shows some 61,000 clones, 70% to 75% of them singletons. This specimen consisted of CD4+ T cells from blood, obtained at the 22-month timepoint. The origin of the receptors is a human patient who received a liver transplant. A share of the T cells may be of graft donor origin.

The V call is TRBV30, the J call TRBJ2-3; 11 bases map to TRBD2. The length of the CDR3 is 14 residues. Germline trimming cut 2 bases from V and 4 bases from J; bases unmatched to any gene: 2. Germline CDR1 GTSNPN, CDR2 SVGIG (reference sequence). The CDR3 reads CAWSTSGGPDTQYF. The CDR3 nucleotides are TGTGCCTGGAGTACTAGCGGGGGCCCAGATACGCAGTATTTT.

The genes are TRBV7-9 and TRBJ2-1; unclear D gene. The ends were cut back, 4 bases at V and 6 bases at J, with 13 bases in the middle. This CDR3 contains 14 residues. Germline lookup yields CDR1 SEHNR and CDR2 FQNEAQ (reference sequence). The CDR3 is CASSYSFGRNEQFF. In nucleotides, the CDR3 is TGTGCCAGCAGCTACTCCTTTGGGCGCAATGAGCAGTTCTTC.

The chain joins TRBV28 to TRBJ1-2; 8 bases line up with TRBD1. J gave up 2 bases and V 5 bases, and 10 bases lay outside the gene matches. Germline V gene lookup returns CDR1 MDHEN and CDR2 SYDVKM. The CDR3 length is 16 residues. The CDR3 region is CASSNPYRTGNYGYTF. As DNA, the CDR3 is TGTGCCAGCAGTAACCCATACCGGACAGGGAACTATGGCTACACCTTC.

The chain carries TRBV5-1 and TRBJ2-7; D remains unclear. CDR1 and CDR2 (germline): SGHRS, YFSETQ. CDR3 length equals 15 residues. V lost 0 bases and J lost 1, with 11 bases in between. CDR3 in DNA: TGCGCCAGCAGCTTGGCGGCCGGCCCTTCCTACGAGCAGTACTTC. It specifies CASSLAAGPSYEQYF.

V and J are TRBV14 and TRBJ2-3, with D perhaps assigned TRBD1 or TRBD2 (6 bases each). The CDR3 has 14 amino acids. V gave up 4 bases and J gave up 2 bases, with 10 bases separating them. Germline-derived CDR1 and CDR2 are SGHDN and FVKESK. CDR3 nucleotides: TGTGCCAGCAGCCGAGGGGGGTCCACAGATACGCAGTATTTT. It yields the protein CASSRGGSTDTQYF.

Sample share makes this clone medium-sized. The chain couples TRBV6-5 to TRBJ1-3, with 9 bases fitting TRBD1. The CDR3 is made up of 16 amino acids. The junction had 6 bases not matched to a gene; V was cut back by 2 bases and J by 4 bases. Germline CDR1 and CDR2: MNHEY and SVGAGI. CDR3: CASSYTGQGFGNTIYF. CDR3 bases: TGTGCCAGCAGTTACACGGGACAGGGCTTCGGAAACACCATATATTTT.

The chain is built from TRBV18 and TRBJ2-7; no definite D call. The CDR3 is 11 amino acids. Germline V gene lookup returns CDR1 KGHSH and CDR2 LQKENI. The V and J ends lost 2 bases and 6 bases respectively, with 5 bases between them. CDR3 in amino acids: CASSPGVEQYF. The CDR3 bases are TGTGCCAGCTCACCAGGGGTCGAGCAGTACTTC.

V and J are TRBV2 and TRBJ1-2; D remains ambiguous. There are 13 residues in the CDR3. Per the germline V gene, CDR1 is SNHLY and CDR2 is FYNNEI. V gave up 6 bases and J gave up 6 bases, with 14 bases separating them. The CDR3 nucleotides read TGTGCCAGCAGACTCAGGCAGGACGATGGCTACACCTTC. Translation: CASRLRQDDGYTF.

This clone was recorded a few times. The chain carries TRBV10-3 and TRBJ1-3, with 8 positions matching TRBD1. CDR3 size: 15 residues. The ends lost 4 bases at V and 2 bases at J; junction bases unmatched: 4. CDR1 is ENHRY, CDR2 SYGVKD, per germline. CDR3 sequence reads: CAISGQGRTGNTIYF. The CDR3 coding sequence is TGTGCCATCAGTGGACAGGGGAGAACTGGAAACACCATATATTTT.

The rearrangement joins TRBV5-8 to TRBJ2-3; D uncertain. This CDR3 spans 12 amino acids. Germline-derived CDR1 and CDR2 are SGHTS and YDEGEE. Trimming removed 5 bases from V and 5 bases from J, with 9 bases in between. CDR3 sequence: CASSLWGDTQYF. Here the CDR3 DNA reads TGTGCCAGCAGTCTTTGGGGAGATACGCAGTATTTT.

The V gene is TRBV5-1, the J gene TRBJ2-4; D possibly corresponds to TRBD2 (5 bases). V was clipped by 4 bases and J by 8 bases, with 10 bases between them. The CDR3 sequence is 12 residues long. Germline V lookup: CDR1 SGHRS, CDR2 YFSETQ. The CDR3 here is CASSPLGDIQYF. The CDR3 DNA reads as TGCGCCAGCAGCCCGCTCGGGGACATTCAGTACTTC.

This clone was found once. The rearrangement joins TRBV18 to TRBJ1-5, with a possible D match to TRBD1 (6 bases). The CDR3 runs 17 residues. Trimming took 6 bases from V and 1 from J, leaving 19 bases between them. Germline V gene data show CDR1 as KGHSH and CDR2 as LQKENI. The CDR3 spells CASSAGGAGRSNQPQHF. In nucleotides, the CDR3 is TGTGCCAGCTCGGCGGGGGGCGCGGGTCGGAGCAATCAGCCCCAGCATTTT.

This sequence joins TRBV10-1 and TRBJ2-5; possible D gene TRBD2, 6 bases. CDR1 and CDR2 from the germline V gene are WNHNN and SYGVQD (reference sequence). Trimming shortened V by 3 bases and J by 5 bases, and 10 bases separated the two germline ends. This CDR3 contains 13 residues. This CDR3 is CASSDGRGETQYF. The CDR3 DNA reads as TGCGCCAGCAGTGACGGCCGGGGGGAGACCCAGTACTTC.

V usage is TRBV2 and J usage is TRBJ2-5; 10 bases align to TRBD2. The CDR3 is made up of 15 amino acids. Unmatched junction bases numbered 6, after V lost 3 bases and J lost 5 bases. Germline V gives CDR1 SNHLY, CDR2 FYNNEI. DNA of the CDR3: TGTGCCAGCAGTGATCCAGCGGGGGGGCGTGAGACCCAGTACTTC. Translating gives CASSDPAGGRETQYF.

This clone was seen a few times. J is TRBJ2-3 and V is TRBV7-2; D is possibly TRBD1 (6 bases). The V and J ends lost 1 base and 5 bases respectively, with 10 bases between them. Germline V gene sequence: CDR1 SGHTA, CDR2 FQGNSA. The CDR3 length is 14 residues. As DNA, the CDR3 is TGTGCCAGCAGCTTAGGACAGGCCGTAGATACGCAGTATTTT. Translating it yields CASSLGQAVDTQYF.

This clone was observed a handful of times. This CDR3 reads CASSRDAVEAFF. As DNA, the CDR3 is TGTGCCAGCAGCCGGGACGCCGTTGAAGCTTTCTTT. This chain uses TRBV14 with TRBJ1-1; TRBD1 might be the D (5 bases). Between the trimmed V and J ends, which lost 4 bases and 7 bases, there was a span of 10 bases. Germline values: CDR1 SGHDN, CDR2 FVKESK. This CDR3 comprises 12 residues.

The J gene is TRBJ1-2, the V gene TRBV28, with TRBD1 identical over 8 bases. The CDR3 has 15 residues. Germline V CDR1 and CDR2: MDHEN, SYDVKM. The V gene end was trimmed by 5 bases and the J gene end by 2 bases; junction bases not matched to a gene: 7. CDR3 loop: CASSPPGQVNYGYTF. CDR3 sequence (DNA): TGTGCCAGCAGTCCCCCGGGACAGGTGAACTATGGCTACACCTTC.

This chain joins TRBV28 and TRBJ1-3; D might be TRBD1 (5 bases). Germline CDR1 and CDR2: MDHEN and SYDVKM. Trimming left V 5 bases short and J 4 bases short, with 12 bases between. The CDR3 contains 14 residues. CDR3 sequence reads: CASSTRGWGNTIYF. CDR3 DNA: TGTGCCAGCAGTACTAGGGGCTGGGGAAACACCATATATTTT.

The chain recombines TRBV2 with TRBJ1-1; a possible D gene is TRBD1 (6 bases). Germline-derived CDR1 and CDR2 are SNHLY and FYNNEI. The CDR3 is 12 residues long. Between the trimmed V and J ends, which lost 4 bases and 6 bases, there was a span of 9 bases. The CDR3 DNA follows: TGTGCCAGCAGTGGGGGGGCCGCTGAAGCTTTCTTT. It yields the protein CASSGGAAEAFF. Full variable domain (missing parts from reference TRBV2 and TRBJ1-1): EPEVTQTPSHQVTQMGQEVILRCVPISNHLYFYWYRQILGQKVEFLVSFYNNEISEKSEIFDDQFSVERPDGSNFTLKIRSTKLEDSAMYFCASSGGAAEAFFGQGTRLTVV.

The chain links TRBV28 to TRBJ2-3; 7 bases line up with TRBD2. Germline assignment: CDR1 MDHEN and CDR2 SYDVKM. Unmatched junction bases numbered 6, after V lost 7 bases and J lost 5 bases. The CDR3 contains 13 residues. The CDR3 coding sequence is TGTGCCAGCAAGTGGCGGGGGATAGATACGCAGTATTTT. Amino acid sequence: CASKWRGIDTQYF.

This sequence joins TRBV18 and TRBJ2-1; 12 bases are shared with TRBD2. This CDR3 spans 14 amino acids. CDR1 is KGHSH and CDR2 is LQKENI in the germline V gene. After removal of 5 bases from V and 10 bases from J, the junction contained 6 bases not matched to a gene. The CDR3 is CASSSSGGAREQFF. The CDR3 DNA sequence: TGTGCCAGCTCATCTAGCGGGGGGGCGCGAGAGCAGTTCTTC.

The chain joins TRBV11-2 to TRBJ2-3, with 10 nucleotides matching TRBD2. This CDR3 comprises 17 residues. V trimming: 6 bases; J trimming: 1 base; junction bases outside the gene matches: 10. Germline V CDR1 and CDR2: SGHAT, FQNNGV. CDR3 DNA: TGTGCCAGCAGTCCCCCAGGTCTAGCGGGGGGCACAGATACGCAGTATTTT. Translating it yields CASSPPGLAGGTDTQYF.